This TCR beta chain was recorded in a study of blood T cell repertoires in COVID-19 (dated by TCRdb to about 2020). For the study in its entirety: Samples from collaborators originated in the United States, Italy and Spain and spanned both the acute and convalescent phases of COVID-19. The prospective study material was composed of cDNA or gDNA derived from T cells, B-cell-depleted T cells, or PBMCs. Subjects who had been exposed to COVID-19, were actively infected with it, or had recovered from it provided the deeply sampled blood TCRbeta repertoires that made up the dataset. The repertoires were released in a freely available public database intended as a resource for research on the immune response to SARS-CoV-2. Samples were obtained from the ongoing ImmuneRACE study (first 160 participants) and from 1,254 subjects provided by 6 global collaborators. The sample metadata nearly always contained a de-identified subject ID, COVID-19 status, age in years and sex. Where available, HLA class I and class II types were obtained from metadata supplied by the sample provider rather than from assay-based typing. Study-wide findings and limitations: How much clinical and demographic metadata was included differed by source and by participant, and the metadata was provided uncurated.

As concerns this clone: The specificity of this receptor is unknown. No much larger clone is present one base from it, and per-base qualities are unavailable.

TCRbeta CDR3 regions were amplified from genomic DNA using the immunoSEQ Assay, a bias-controlled multiplex PCR. For the original study's pipeline: Within the assay, amplification of reference gene primers was used to estimate how many nucleated cells each sample contained. To quantify the absolute abundance of each unique TCRbeta CDR3 rearrangement, sequence reads were collapsed and filtered. For each sample, productive Simpson clonality was calculated by taking the square root of Simpson's diversity index across productive rearrangements. TCRdb took this table from immuneACCESS and kept in-frame rearrangements with V and J called. Such tables lack part of the clones; where checked against another copy, unresolved V genes explain under half of the gap, and the rest is unexplained. That table supplies the V and J calls and clone size; D and trimming were determined from the DNA. This sample gives approximately 460,000 clones in total; roughly 89% of them show up just once. The top ten hold 0.7% to 1% of the sample.

In Seattle, one collaborating source enrolled patients while the infection was active and tracked those patients longitudinally over the course of disease. Whole blood was collected in K2EDTA tubes by collaborating institutions according to the institutions' own protocols. Collaborator samples were shipped for TCRbeta analysis as frozen whole blood, isolated PBMCs, or DNA extracted from either sample type. From a lookup of the germline V gene (reference sequence), CDR1 and CDR2 are SGHNT and YYREEE. The V end gives up 2 bases and the J end 2 bases, leaving 4 bases in the junction not matched to a gene. The CDR3 runs 15 amino acids, cysteine and phenylalanine included. The sequence is cut down to CDR3 DNA, 45 bases in frame from base 1.

The specimen sequenced was peripheral blood. The chain uses TRBV5-4 and TRBJ2-7; 10 central nucleotides agree with TRBD1. The clonotype was recovered from a man aged 18 to 30 with COVID-19, enrolled during active disease. The nucleotide sequence reads as follows: TGTGCCAGCAGCTTACGGGACAGGGGCCCCTACGAGCAGTACTTC. Translated, this is CASSLRDRGPYEQYF.